The rows below give T cell receptor beta chains drawn from one sample of a study of blood T cells in healthy people across ages. TCRdb used MiXCR to reprocess the 5' RACE reads, holding one entry per CDR3 protein. The sample has about 1,400,000 distinct CDR3 sequences; roughly 59% are singletons. Sample: blood. The source of these receptors is a man aged 18 to 29 in good health. CDR3s include the opening cysteine and the closing phenylalanine or tryptophan. Fields, in order: clone size, J gene, D gene, V gene, CDR3 protein, CDR3 DNA. The D gene is left open where the match is weak. Expanded clones get a size class; other rows say once, few or many, or leave the size out.

>NA|TRBJ2-5|NA|TRBV6-6
CASSDLSDRQETQYF
TGTGCCAGCAGTGATCTTAGTGACAGGCAAGAGACCCAGTACTTC
>NA|TRBJ2-7|TRBD1|TRBV5-1
CASSPTGGQVEQYF
TGCGCCAGCAGCCCGACAGGGGGCCAGGTCGAGCAGTACTTC
>NA|TRBJ2-1|TRBD1|TRBV27
CASSRRDRIDNEQFF
TGTGCCAGCAGTCGGCGGGACAGGATAGACAATGAGCAGTTCTTC
>NA|TRBJ2-4|TRBD2|TRBV13
CASSYRTSGSKNIQYF
TGTGCCAGCAGCTACCGGACTAGCGGGAGTAAAAACATTCAGTACTTC
>NA|TRBJ2-7|NA|TRBV7-2
CASSSATAYEQYF
TGTGCCAGCAGCTCCGCCACAGCCTACGAGCAGTACTTC
>NA|TRBJ2-7|TRBD2|TRBV20-1
CSARKREWAYEQYF
TGCAGTGCTAGAAAGCGGGAGTGGGCCTACGAGCAGTACTTC
>few|TRBJ2-1|NA|TRBV20-1
CSARGGGQESNEQFF
TGCAGTGCTAGAGGTGGGGGGCAGGAAAGCAATGAGCAGTTCTTC
>once|TRBJ2-4|NA|TRBV12-3/TRBV12-4
CASSPRTLAKNIQYF
TGTGCCAGCAGTCCCCGCACCCTAGCCAAAAACATTCAGTACTTC
>NA|TRBJ1-2|NA|TRBV10-3
CAISGQGTPNDGYTF
TGTGCCATCAGTGGGCAGGGGACCCCTAACGATGGCTACACCTTC
>NA|TRBJ2-1|TRBD2|TRBV5-1
CASSLGGTSGGNEQFF
TGCGCCAGCAGCTTGGGTGGGACTAGCGGTGGAAATGAGCAGTTCTTC